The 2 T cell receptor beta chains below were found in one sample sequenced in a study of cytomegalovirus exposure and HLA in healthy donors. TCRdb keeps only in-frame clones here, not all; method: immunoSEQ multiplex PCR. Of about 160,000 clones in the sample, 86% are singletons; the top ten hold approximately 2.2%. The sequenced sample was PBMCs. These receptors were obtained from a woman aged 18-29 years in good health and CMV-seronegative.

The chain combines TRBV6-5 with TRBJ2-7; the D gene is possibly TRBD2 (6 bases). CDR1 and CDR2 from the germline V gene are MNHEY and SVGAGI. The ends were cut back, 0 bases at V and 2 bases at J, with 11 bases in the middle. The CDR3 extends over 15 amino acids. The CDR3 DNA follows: TGTGCCAGCAGTTACTCCGTGGAGGGAGCCTACGAGCAGTACTTC. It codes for CASSYSVEGAYEQYF.

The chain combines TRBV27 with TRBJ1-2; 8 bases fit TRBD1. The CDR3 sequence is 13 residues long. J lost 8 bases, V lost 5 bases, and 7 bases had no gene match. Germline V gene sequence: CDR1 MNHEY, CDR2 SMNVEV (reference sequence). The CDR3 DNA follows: TGTGCCAGCAGTCTTCAGGGGGCGCGGGGCTACACCTTC. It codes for CASSLQGARGYTF.